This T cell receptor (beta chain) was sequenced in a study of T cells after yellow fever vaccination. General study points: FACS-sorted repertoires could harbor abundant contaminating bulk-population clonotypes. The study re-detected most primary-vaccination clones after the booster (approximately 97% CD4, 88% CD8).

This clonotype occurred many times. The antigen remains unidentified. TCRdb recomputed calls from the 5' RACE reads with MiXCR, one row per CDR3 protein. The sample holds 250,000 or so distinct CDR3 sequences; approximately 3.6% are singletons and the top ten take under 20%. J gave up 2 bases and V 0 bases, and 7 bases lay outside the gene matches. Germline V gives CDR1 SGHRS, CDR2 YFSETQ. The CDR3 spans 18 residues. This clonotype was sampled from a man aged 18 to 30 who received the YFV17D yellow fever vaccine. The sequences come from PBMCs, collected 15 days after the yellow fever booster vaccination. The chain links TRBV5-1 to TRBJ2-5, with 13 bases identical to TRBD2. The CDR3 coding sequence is TGCGCCAGCAGCTTGGGACTAGCGGGGGGATTGGGTCAAGAGACCCAGTACTTC. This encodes CASSLGLAGGLGQETQYF.